The rows below give T cell receptor beta chains drawn from one sample of a study of type 1 regulatory T cells. TCRdb independently ran MiXCR on the reads; one entry per CDR3 protein. Found here are about 60,000 distinct CDR3 sequences, just under 50% of them singletons; the top ten hold roughly 2.2%. Which antigens these TCRs recognize remains unknown. Sequencing was performed on cultured non-Tr1 T cells, either the whole culture or a sorted T cell fraction (not recorded which). The receptor source for this set is a human donor in good health. CDR3s include the opening cysteine and the closing phenylalanine or tryptophan. Fields, in order: J gene, V gene, CDR3 protein.

>TRBJ2-5|TRBV4-1
CASSQGGTQGETQYF
>TRBJ1-2|TRBV7-2
CASSLGGSNYGYTF
>TRBJ1-6|TRBV6-6
CASSRFGTVPSPLHF
>TRBJ1-6|TRBV18
CASSADRLPNSPLHF
>TRBJ2-7|TRBV4-2
CASSQDADTSSYEQYF
>TRBJ2-6|TRBV5-5
CASSPWGDRAGANVLTF
>TRBJ1-2|TRBV3-1
CASSQGTANYGYTF
>TRBJ2-6|TRBV20-1
CSAGQGMIGANVLTF
>TRBJ2-3|TRBV6-1
CASSEAAGTGGRDTQYF
>TRBJ1-1|TRBV27
CASSPETGWDTEAFF
>TRBJ2-1|TRBV12-3/TRBV12-4
CASSLAGNTRSSYNEQFF
>TRBJ1-5|TRBV9
CANFHGAVQPQHF
>TRBJ1-1|TRBV9
CASSVTGNTEAFF
>TRBJ1-5|TRBV12-3/TRBV12-4
CASSVGQGNNQPQHF
>TRBJ2-7|TRBV6-2/TRBV6-3
CASSPRGPPYEQYF
>TRBJ1-2|TRBV20-1
CSVPPGTGSNYGYTF
>TRBJ1-2|TRBV14
CASSQEHYGYTF
>TRBJ2-2|TRBV29-1
CSVERGAGELFF
>TRBJ2-3|TRBV6-6
CASSTGRGPSTDTQYF
>TRBJ2-3|TRBV20-1
CSAAPGTGGAGTQYF